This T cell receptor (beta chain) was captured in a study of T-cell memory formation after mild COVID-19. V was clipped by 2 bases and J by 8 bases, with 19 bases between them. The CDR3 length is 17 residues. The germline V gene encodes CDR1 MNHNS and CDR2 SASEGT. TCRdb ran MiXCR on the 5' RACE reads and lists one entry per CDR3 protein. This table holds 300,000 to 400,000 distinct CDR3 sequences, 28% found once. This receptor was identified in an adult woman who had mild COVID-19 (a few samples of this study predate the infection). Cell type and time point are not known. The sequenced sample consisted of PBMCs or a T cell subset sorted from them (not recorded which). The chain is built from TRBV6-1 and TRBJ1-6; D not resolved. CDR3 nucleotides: TGTGCCAGCAGTGAATCGCCCGACGCCGGGATTGATTCACCCCTCCACTTT. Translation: CASSESPDAGIDSPLHF.